A single sample is the source of the 29 T cell receptor beta chains below, sequenced in a study of T cells after yellow fever vaccination. Using its own MiXCR run on the 5' RACE reads, TCRdb lists one record per CDR3 protein. The sample has some 560,000 distinct CDR3 sequences; 15% to 20% are singletons. Here the sequenced sample was PBMCs, taken 15 days after the yellow fever booster vaccination. Every receptor here comes from a man younger than 45 who received the YFV17D yellow fever vaccine.

The rearrangement joins TRBV20-1 to TRBJ1-2; weak D call: TRBD1 (5 bases). V was shortened by 2 bases and J by 1 base, with 8 bases between the two germline ends. The CDR3 runs 13 residues. Germline CDR1 reads DFQATT; CDR2 reads SNEGSKA (reference sequence). CDR3 amino acids: CSARTRGNYGYTF. The DNA of the CDR3 is TGCAGTGCTAGAACTAGGGGTAACTATGGCTACACCTTC.

The chain has TRBV5-1 and TRBJ2-2, with 7 bases identical to TRBD1. V shed 4 bases and J 0 bases; nucleotides not matched to a gene: 9. The CDR3 totals 17 residues. Germline V gene data show CDR1 as SGHRS and CDR2 as YFSETQ. The CDR3 nucleotides read TGCGCCAGCAGCCAAAAGGCCGGGACAGCGAACACCGGGGAGCTGTTTTTT. Translation gives CASSQKAGTANTGELFF.

This chain connects TRBV20-1 to TRBJ2-3, with no clear D. Between the trimmed V and J ends, which lost 8 bases and 2 bases, there was a span of 11 bases. The CDR3 covers 12 residues. CDR1 DFQATT and CDR2 SNEGSKA come from the germline V gene (reference sequence). This CDR3 is CSQLRLTDTQYF. The CDR3 DNA reads as TGCAGTCAACTGAGGCTCACAGATACGCAGTATTTT.

This clonotype was seen a few times. One end of the junction is discordant with germline, which a read error may explain. In DNA, the CDR3 is TGTGCCAGCAGCCCGTCCCCCGGACTAGGAGGGATCGGCGATTTT. Its translation: CASSPSPGLGGIGDF. The chain carries TRBV6-5 and TRBJ2-3; 7 bases match TRBD2. Germline V CDR1 and CDR2: MNHEY, SVGAGI. The CDR3 consists of 15 residues.

This clonotype was seen once. The chain has TRBV5-1 and TRBJ2-5; 14 nucleotides align to TRBD2. This CDR3 is 17 amino acids long. Germline V CDR1 and CDR2: SGHRS, YFSETQ. V lost 2 bases to trimming and J lost 4 bases; unmatched junction nucleotides: 7. The CDR3 coding sequence is TGCGCCAGCAGCTTAAATCGACTAGCGGGAGGGCCAGAGACCCAGTACTTC. Encoded protein: CASSLNRLAGGPETQYF.

V is TRBV7-8 and J is TRBJ1-4, with unresolved D. This CDR3 spans 13 amino acids. The V gene lost 2 bases and the J gene lost 0 bases, with 1 base spanning the gap. CDR1 is SGHVS and CDR2 is FQNEAQ in the germline V gene. CDR3 in DNA: TGTGCCAGCAGCTTATCAACTAATGAAAAACTGTTTTTT. Protein: CASSLSTNEKLFF.

J is TRBJ2-2 and V is TRBV20-1, with a possible D match to TRBD1 (5 bases). Germline CDR1 is DFQATT and CDR2 is SNEGSKA (reference sequence). The CDR3 covers 14 residues. V lost 1 base, J lost 1 base, and 7 bases lay in between. CDR3 in amino acids: CSARGQLNTGELFF. The CDR3, as DNA: TGCAGTGCTAGAGGACAGTTGAACACCGGGGAGCTGTTTTTT.

Only a few counts were recorded for this clonotype. The chain employs TRBV5-1 and TRBJ2-6; the D gene is possibly TRBD1 (6 bases). V was clipped by 2 bases and J by 0 bases, with 9 bases between them. Germline V lookup: CDR1 SGHRS, CDR2 YFSETQ. The CDR3 runs to 16 residues. CDR3 sequence: CASSFLTGSGANVLTF. CDR3 in DNA: TGCGCCAGCAGCTTCCTGACAGGCTCTGGGGCCAACGTCCTGACTTTC. The whole variable domain, remainder taken from reference TRBV5-1 and TRBJ2-6, is KAGVTQTPRYLIKTRGQQVTLSCSPISGHRSVSWYQQTPGQGLQFLFEYFSETQRNKGNFPGRFSGRQFSNSRSEMNVSTLELGDSALYLCASSFLTGSGANVLTFGAGSRLTVL.

This clonotype has just a few counts. The genes are TRBV15 and TRBJ2-1; D is possibly TRBD1 (6 bases). CDR1 is LNHNV, CDR2 YYDKDF, per germline (reference sequence). Trimming took off 4 bases at V and 4 bases at J, with 17 bases between the two ends. This CDR3 has 16 amino acids. As DNA, the CDR3 is TGTGCCACCAGCATTATTACAAAAGGGGGTTACAATGAGCAGTTCTTC. Amino acid sequence: CATSIITKGGYNEQFF.

The rearrangement uses TRBV5-1 and TRBJ1-2; D unclear. This CDR3 comprises 11 residues. Per the germline V gene, CDR1 is SGHRS and CDR2 is YFSETQ. V gave up 6 bases and J gave up 8 bases, with 11 bases separating them. Here the CDR3 DNA reads TGCGCCAGCACCCTGGACGGCGGCTACACCTTC. Its protein is CASTLDGGYTF.

This rearrangement joins TRBV5-1 to TRBJ1-1; 7 positions agree with TRBD1. This CDR3 has 13 amino acids. The ends lost 1 base at V and 6 bases at J; junction bases unmatched: 3. In germline, CDR1 is SGHRS, CDR2 YFSETQ. This CDR3 is CASSLTGESEAFF. In nucleotides, the CDR3 is TGCGCCAGCAGCTTGACAGGGGAGTCTGAAGCTTTCTTT.

In this sample, this clonotype turned up a few times. The J gene is TRBJ1-1, the V gene TRBV3-1; 8 bases map to TRBD1. The V gene end was trimmed by 4 bases and the J gene end by 3 bases; junction bases not matched to a gene: 4. The CDR3 loop spans 14 amino acids. Germline CDR1 is LGHDT and CDR2 is YNNKEL (reference sequence). The CDR3 DNA is TGTGCCAGCAGCCCTCAGGACAGGGACACTGAAGCTTTCTTT. This codes for CASSPQDRDTEAFF.

This clonotype was observed a handful of times. This chain uses TRBV12-3 or TRBV12-4 with TRBJ2-1; D remains ambiguous. This CDR3 has 15 amino acids. V was cut by 7 bases and J by 4 bases, with 17 bases left in between. The CDR3 loop reads CASTTLVGLYNEQFF. The CDR3 DNA is TGTGCCAGCACCACCCTCGTGGGGTTATACAATGAGCAGTTCTTC.

This clonotype was detected a few times. CDR3 in amino acids: CSAGQGGNIQYF. In nucleotides, the CDR3 is TGCAGCGCTGGACAGGGGGGAAACATTCAGTACTTC. The genes are TRBV29-1 and TRBJ2-4; 10 bases match TRBD1. V shed 7 bases, J shed 6 bases, and the junction held 3 bases outside the gene matches. The CDR3 has 12 amino acids. Germline lookup yields CDR1 SQVTM and CDR2 ANQGSEA.

This clonotype was seen at least ten times. The gene calls are TRBV12-3 or TRBV12-4 and TRBJ2-7, with 7 bases matching TRBD1. This CDR3 is 14 amino acids long. The V gene end was trimmed by 7 bases and the J gene end by 4 bases; junction bases not matched to a gene: 10. The CDR3 nucleotides read TGTGCCAGCAAGCAGGGGGAAGGAAGGTACGAGCAGTACTTC. The encoded protein is CASKQGEGRYEQYF.

In its sample, this clonotype was seen a few times. The chain uses TRBV7-4 and TRBJ2-7, with 7 bases aligning to TRBD1. The CDR3 has 16 residues. In germline, CDR1 is SGHVT, CDR2 SQSDAQ. V shed 4 bases and J 7 bases; nucleotides not matched to a gene: 16. CDR3 DNA: TGTGCCAGCAGCTCGGATCTCCGACAGGGTGGTGGGGAGCAGTACTTC. Protein product: CASSSDLRQGGGEQYF.

The chain recombines TRBV27 with TRBJ1-4; no clear D. This CDR3 contains 15 residues. Germline V CDR1 and CDR2: MNHEY, SMNVEV (reference sequence). The V end was cut by 5 bases, the J end by 0 bases, with 10 bases between. The CDR3 DNA sequence: TGTGCCAGCAGTATCGATCTTGCAACTAATGAAAAACTGTTTTTT. Translating it yields CASSIDLATNEKLFF.

There are a few counts of this clonotype. This chain links TRBV7-9 with TRBJ2-3; D is uncertain. Per the germline V gene, CDR1 is SEHNR and CDR2 is FQNEAQ (reference sequence). The CDR3 is 13 residues long. The V gene lost 1 base and the J gene lost 9 bases, with 11 bases spanning the gap. Here the CDR3 reads CASSLDPPATQYF. The CDR3 region has the DNA TGTGCCAGCAGCTTAGACCCGCCGGCCACGCAGTATTTT.

V is TRBV20-1 and J is TRBJ2-7, with D perhaps given as TRBD1 or TRBD2 (5 bases each). CDR1 and CDR2 from the germline V gene are DFQATT and SNEGSKA (reference sequence). Trimming took off 4 bases at V and 6 bases at J, with 19 bases between the two ends. The CDR3 is 14 residues long. The CDR3 loop reads CSAISGTGLVEQYF. In DNA form, the CDR3 reads TGCAGTGCTATTTCCGGGACGGGCCTAGTCGAGCAGTACTTC.

The chain carries TRBV20-1 and TRBJ2-5; the match to TRBD1 covers 8 bases. Trimming removed 0 bases from V and 3 bases from J; junction bases left unmatched: 9. Germline CDR1 is DFQATT and CDR2 is SNEGSKA (reference sequence). CDR3 size: 16 residues. This CDR3 reads CSARDGQGKLEETQYF. CDR3 bases: TGCAGTGCTAGAGATGGACAGGGAAAACTGGAAGAGACCCAGTACTTC.

This clonotype came up a few times. This chain uses TRBV7-9 with TRBJ1-5, with a possible D match to TRBD1 (5 bases). Trimming left V 1 base short and J 6 bases short, with 10 bases between. CDR3 length: 14 amino acids. Germline V gives CDR1 SEHNR, CDR2 FQNEAQ (reference sequence). The CDR3 reads CASSLDGGSQPQHF. In DNA form, the CDR3 reads TGTGCCAGCAGCTTAGATGGGGGGTCTCAGCCCCAGCATTTT.

This clonotype showed up just once. This chain links TRBV7-2 with TRBJ2-2; tentatively, D is TRBD1 or TRBD2 (5 bases each). The ends were cut back, 5 bases at V and 4 bases at J, with 17 bases in the middle. Germline lookup yields CDR1 SGHTA and CDR2 FQGNSA. The CDR3 is made up of 16 amino acids. The CDR3 nucleotides are TGTGCCAGCAGCCACCGGGACCCGCGCGTCACCGGGGAGCTGTTTTTT. As protein: CASSHRDPRVTGELFF.

This clonotype was observed a handful of times. The CDR3 sequence: CSAREGTSSGNTIYF. DNA for the CDR3: TGCAGTGCTAGAGAAGGGACCAGCTCTGGAAACACCATATATTTT. The rearrangement links TRBV20-1 to TRBJ1-3, with D possibly being TRBD1 (5 bases). The germline V and J ends were trimmed by 0 bases and 0 bases, with 9 bases remaining between them. Germline CDR1 and CDR2: DFQATT and SNEGSKA (reference sequence). The CDR3 has 15 amino acids.

The J gene is TRBJ2-2, the V gene TRBV7-8; D remains unclear. V lost 1 base and J lost 3, with 9 bases in between. This CDR3 spans 15 amino acids. Germline V CDR1 and CDR2: SGHVS, FQNEAQ. The CDR3 loop reads CASSLGGGDTGELFF. CDR3 bases: TGTGCCAGCAGCTTAGGTGGTGGAGACACCGGGGAGCTGTTTTTT.

The rearrangement uses TRBV27 and TRBJ2-5; the match to TRBD1 covers 11 bases. The germline gives CDR1 MNHEY, CDR2 SMNVEV (reference sequence). This CDR3 region has 15 residues. The V segment lost 4 bases and the J segment 5 bases; nucleotides outside the gene matches: 6. The CDR3 DNA sequence: TGTGCCAGCAGTTCCGGGACAGGGGGTAGGGAGACCCAGTACTTC. This translates into CASSSGTGGRETQYF.

This clonotype was counted between two and nine times. This chain connects TRBV6-5 to TRBJ1-6; D is ambiguous. The germline V gene encodes CDR1 MNHEY and CDR2 SVGAGI. This CDR3 is built from 12 residues. Trimming cost V 6 bases and J 6 bases, with 6 bases left between them. As DNA, the CDR3 is TGTGCCAGCAGACCCTCTAATTCACCCCTCCACTTT. This gives the protein CASRPSNSPLHF.

The chain carries TRBV3-1 and TRBJ2-7; D uncertain. V was shortened by 1 base and J by 6 bases, with 16 bases between the two germline ends. Germline values: CDR1 LGHDT, CDR2 YNNKEL (reference sequence). The CDR3 length is 15 residues. CDR3 sequence: CASSQGAAMGSEQYF. The DNA of the CDR3 is TGTGCCAGCAGCCAAGGTGCCGCTATGGGCAGCGAGCAGTACTTC.

CDR3 loop: CASSYRRGYTDTQYF. CDR3 nucleotides: TGTGCCAGCAGTTACCGCAGGGGATACACAGATACGCAGTATTTT. The chain joins TRBV12-3 or TRBV12-4 to TRBJ2-3; TRBD1 is a possible D gene (6 bases). The CDR3 totals 15 residues. The V end was cut by 4 bases, the J end by 2 bases, with 13 bases between.

This chain connects TRBV5-1 to TRBJ2-7, with TRBD2 matching over 11 bases. The CDR3 runs to 15 residues. In germline, CDR1 is SGHRS, CDR2 YFSETQ. V shed 4 bases and J 5 bases; nucleotides not matched to a gene: 8. The CDR3 protein is CASSPTSLAGDEQYF. The CDR3 DNA follows: TGCGCCAGCAGCCCCACCTCACTAGCGGGAGACGAGCAGTACTTC.